This T cell receptor beta chain comes out of a study of T cell changes during pregnancy in multiple sclerosis. This clone was seen just once. TCRdb's table, derived via immunoSEQ multiplex PCR, lists solely in-frame clones and lacks some. The sample has 90,000 to 120,000 clones; approximately 90% are singletons. The material sequenced was peripheral blood, taken in the third trimester of pregnancy. The receptor's source is a female donor in good health, enrolled as a control in a pregnancy study.

The chain's CDR3 is CASSVAGSAAEQYF. In nucleotides, the CDR3 is TGTGCCAGCAGCGTAGCTGGGTCGGCGGCCGAGCAGTACTTC. This chain links TRBV9 with TRBJ2-7; D is undetermined. The CDR3 covers 14 residues. Looked up from germline, CDR1 is SGDLS and CDR2 is YYNGEE. Trimming cost V 0 bases and J 6 bases, with 13 bases left between them.